The 14 T cell receptor beta chains below come from one sample, sequenced in a study of blood T cells in healthy people across ages (dated by TCRdb to between 2015 and 2016). Libraries came from 5' RACE. The instrument was an Illumina HiSeq 2500. A second about 7 to 11 cycle PCR used a sample-barcoded 5' primer and a J-beta primer mix. TCRdb took the public reads, trimmed them with fastp at Q25, ran MiXCR for clone calling and kept in-frame beta chains. Rows merge per CDR3 protein into single entries with the most common DNA and genes. For this sample the table gives about a million distinct CDR3 sequences, of which about 53% were detected only once. Clones ranked in the top ten supply roughly a fifth of the sample. The sequenced material came from blood. These receptors came from a woman aged 55-69 years in good health.

The genes are TRBV2 and TRBJ2-1; D is possibly TRBD1 or TRBD2 (5 bases each). V lost 6 bases to trimming and J lost 6 bases, with 12 bases between them. Per germline, CDR1 SNHLY and CDR2 FYNNEI. The CDR3 runs 13 residues. As DNA, the CDR3 is TGTGCCAGCAGCCGAGGGACCCCCAATGAGCAGTTCTTC. Translation: CASSRGTPNEQFF.

V and J are TRBV12-3 or TRBV12-4 and TRBJ2-4; tentatively, D is TRBD2 (7 bases). The DNA end is more similar to TRBJ2-7, so the J call may be wrong. CDR3 size: 16 residues. CDR3 DNA: TGTGCCAGCAGGGAAGGGGGGGGTTTGAACGGCTACGAGCAGTACTTC. Its translation is CASREGGGLNGYEQYF.

DNA of the CDR3: TGCGCCAGCAGCCTGGGGGGGGAGCATCGGCAAGAGACCCAGTACTTC. Translated, it gives CASSLGGEHRQETQYF. The genes are TRBV5-1 and TRBJ2-5; 7 bases are a match to TRBD2. There are 16 residues in the CDR3. Germline V CDR1 and CDR2: SGHRS, YFSETQ. V lost 4 bases, J lost 2 bases, and 11 bases stayed unmatched.

This clonotype has just a few counts. This CDR3 is CASTGSSYNEQFF. CDR3 sequence (DNA): TGTGCCAGCACCGGGAGCTCCTACAATGAGCAGTTCTTC. The rearrangement links TRBV6-6 to TRBJ2-1, with a possible D match to TRBD2 (6 bases). Germline CDR1 is MNHNY and CDR2 is SVGAGI (reference sequence). Trimming pared 7 bases from V and 0 bases from J, leaving 7 bases between. The CDR3 is 13 amino acids.

The genes are TRBV28 and TRBJ1-5; a possible D gene is TRBD1 (5 bases). The CDR3 contains 16 residues. Per the germline V gene, CDR1 is MDHEN and CDR2 is SYDVKM. Trimming cost V 2 bases and J 6 bases, with 17 bases left between them. In DNA, the CDR3 is TGTGCCAGCAGTTTAAATGGGAGGGGCCGTCGTCAGCCCCAGCATTTT. This codes for CASSLNGRGRRQPQHF.

The J gene is TRBJ1-2, the V gene TRBV18; 7 bases agree with TRBD1. The germline gives CDR1 KGHSH, CDR2 LQKENI. This CDR3 comprises 15 residues. Trimming cost V 0 bases and J 4 bases; bases outside gene matches: 5. CDR3 DNA: TGTGCCAGCTCACCACCGTCCGGGACAGCCTATGGCTACACCTTC. This gives the protein CASSPPSGTAYGYTF.

The chain uses TRBV4-1 and TRBJ2-7, with D perhaps matching TRBD1 (6 bases). The CDR3 sequence is 16 residues long. CDR1 MGHRA and CDR2 YSYEKL come from the germline V gene. The ends were cut back, 2 bases at V and 1 base at J, with 15 bases in the middle. The CDR3 is CASSQHRRQVSYEQYF. CDR3 DNA: TGCGCCAGCAGCCAACACAGAAGACAGGTATCCTACGAGCAGTACTTC.

The chain links TRBV30 to TRBJ2-4; D is undetermined. The DNA end is a closer match to TRBJ2-7, so the J assignment may be wrong. The germline CDR1 and CDR2 sequences are GTSNPN and SVGIG (reference sequence). The CDR3 consists of 12 residues. CDR3 sequence: CAWKRPPYEQYF. The CDR3 DNA sequence: TGTGCCTGGAAGAGGCCACCCTACGAGCAGTACTTC.

The genes are TRBV6-5 and TRBJ2-3, with D unclear. CDR3 length equals 13 residues. The V end was cut by 5 bases, the J end by 6 bases, with 12 bases between. Germline lookup yields CDR1 MNHEY and CDR2 SVGAGI. CDR3 sequence (DNA): TGTGCCAGCAGTGACTTGTTGTCGGATACGCAGTATTTT. Translation gives CASSDLLSDTQYF.

This clonotype has just a few counts. The chain employs TRBV5-1 and TRBJ2-7; TRBD2 agrees at 7 bases. The germline gives CDR1 SGHRS, CDR2 YFSETQ. Unmatched junction bases numbered 10, after V lost 2 bases and J lost 5 bases. There are 15 residues in the CDR3. CDR3 in amino acids: CASSFTAGVVDEQYF. As DNA, the CDR3 is TGCGCCAGCAGCTTCACTGCGGGAGTTGTCGACGAGCAGTACTTC.

The V and J genes are TRBV12-3 or TRBV12-4 and TRBJ2-2; 10 bases align to TRBD2. With 3 bases clipped from V and 7 bases from J, the junction kept 8 bases outside the gene matches. The CDR3 spans 16 residues. The CDR3: CASSLRLAGAGGELFF. For the CDR3, the DNA is TGTGCCAGCAGTTTGAGGCTAGCGGGAGCGGGCGGGGAGCTGTTTTTT.

The V call is TRBV6-6, the J call TRBJ2-7; either TRBD1 or TRBD2 may supply D (5 bases each). Germline values: CDR1 MNHNY, CDR2 SVGAGI (reference sequence). V lost 1 base, J lost 3 bases, and 16 bases lay in between. CDR3 length equals 16 residues. The CDR3 sequence is CASSYFVIGTNYEQYF. For the CDR3, the DNA is TGTGCCAGCAGTTACTTTGTTATCGGGACCAACTACGAGCAGTACTTC.

The chain is built from TRBV7-3 and TRBJ2-3; D might be TRBD1 (6 bases). CDR3 length equals 14 residues. Germline V gene data show CDR1 as SGHTA and CDR2 as FQGTGA. Trimming removed 0 bases at V and 3 bases at J, with 7 bases between. CDR3 residues: CASSLTQGTDTQYF. The CDR3 DNA sequence: TGTGCCAGCAGCTTAACCCAGGGGACAGATACGCAGTATTTT.

The rearrangement links TRBV7-9 to TRBJ2-1, with D perhaps TRBD1 or TRBD2 (6 bases each). V gave up 2 bases and J gave up 9 bases, with 14 bases separating them. The CDR3 runs to 14 residues. CDR1 is SEHNR and CDR2 is FQNEAQ in the germline V gene (reference sequence). The CDR3 nucleotides are TGTGCCAGCAGCTTAAACAGGGTGGGAGGTGAGCAGTTCTTC. Its translation is CASSLNRVGGEQFF.